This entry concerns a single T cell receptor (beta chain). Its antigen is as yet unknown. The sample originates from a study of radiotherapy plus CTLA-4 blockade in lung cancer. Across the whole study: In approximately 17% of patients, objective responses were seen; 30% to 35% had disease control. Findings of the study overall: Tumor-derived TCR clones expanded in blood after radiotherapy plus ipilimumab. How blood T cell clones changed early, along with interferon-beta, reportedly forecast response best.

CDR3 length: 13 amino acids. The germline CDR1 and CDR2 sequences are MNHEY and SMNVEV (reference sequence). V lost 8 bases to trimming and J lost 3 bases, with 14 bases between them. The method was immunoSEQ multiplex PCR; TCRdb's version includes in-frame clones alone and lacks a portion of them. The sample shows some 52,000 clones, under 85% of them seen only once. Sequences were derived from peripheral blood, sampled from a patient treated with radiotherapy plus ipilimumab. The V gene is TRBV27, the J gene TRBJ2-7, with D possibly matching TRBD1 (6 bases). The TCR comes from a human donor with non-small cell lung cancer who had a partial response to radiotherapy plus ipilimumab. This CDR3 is CASASGQNYEQYF. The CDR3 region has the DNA TGTGCCAGCGCCTCTGGACAGAACTACGAGCAGTACTTC.